The clone carrying this TCR beta chain was found a few times. This entry comes from a study of T-cell reconstitution after alpha-beta-depleted transplantation in children. The germline V and J ends were trimmed by 1 base and 4 bases, with 10 bases remaining between them. Per the germline V gene, CDR1 is LGHNA and CDR2 is YNFKEQ. This CDR3 is 14 amino acids long. Library preparation (for TCRbeta) was performed with unique molecular identifiers. In TCRdb, the PCR reads were re-called with MiXCR into one record per CDR3 protein. The sample consists of about 500,000 distinct CDR3 sequences, roughly 33% of them appearing once.

The receptor comes from a human donor who donated a stem cell graft to a child with aplastic anemia. This material consisted of PBMCs from the stem cell graft donor, taken from the stem cell graft. J is TRBJ1-2 and V is TRBV4-2; D is unclear. CDR3 protein: CASSQGGRLYGYTF. DNA of the CDR3: TGTGCCAGCAGCCAAGGTGGCCGCCTCTATGGCTACACCTTC.